This is a list of T cell receptor beta chains from one sample in a study of cytomegalovirus exposure and HLA in healthy donors. Only in-frame clones appear in the TCRdb table, and some are missing; sequencing was by immunoSEQ multiplex PCR. The data contain 150,000 or so clones, 60% to 75% of them singletons. Material: PBMCs. The receptors derive from a man aged 30 to 39 in good health and CMV-seronegative. Both conserved end residues are part of each CDR3. A D gene is named only where the DNA matches it firmly. Expanded clones are given a class, and other clones once, few, many or no size at all.

d_call j_call clone_size v_call cdr3_nt cdr3_aa
NA TRBJ1-2 NA TRBV19 TGTGCCAGTAGTATGAGGGTCCCCTATGGCTACACCTTC CASSMRVPYGYTF
TRBD1 TRBJ1-5 NA TRBV2 TGTGCCAGCAACCAAGACAGGGTGATGGATCAGCCCCAGCATTTT CASNQDRVMDQPQHF
NA TRBJ1-1 NA TRBV9 TGTGCCAGCAGCACCCTGACTGACGGCACTGAAGCTTTCTTT CASSTLTDGTEAFF
NA TRBJ2-2 NA TRBV18 TGTGCCAGCTCACCACGTTCATGGAACACCGGGGAGCTGTTTTTT CASSPRSWNTGELFF
TRBD1 TRBJ2-1 NA TRBV19 TGTGCCAGTAGTATCTCTGGGGGGACAGGCTCCTACAATGAGCAGTTCTTC CASSISGGTGSYNEQFF
TRBD1 TRBJ1-4 NA TRBV5-1 TGCGCCAGCAGCTTACAGGGGCCAAATAATGAAAAACTGTTTTTT CASSLQGPNNEKLFF
NA TRBJ1-1 NA TRBV6-1 TGTGCCAGCAGTGAACCAGGGTCCGATCAAGCTTTCTTT CASSEPGSDQAFF
NA TRBJ1-1 few TRBV7-9 TGTGCCAGCAGCCGTTCCACTGAAGCTTTCTTT CASSRSTEAFF
TRBD2 TRBJ2-3 NA TRBV11-3 TGTGCCAGCAGCCGGGGACTAGCGGGGACCGATACGCAGTATTTT CASSRGLAGTDTQYF
TRBD1 TRBJ1-3 NA TRBV5-1 TGCGCCAGCAGCTTTATGGGACAGCGGGGAAACACCATATATTTT CASSFMGQRGNTIYF
NA TRBJ2-3 once TRBV7-9 TGTGCCAGCAGCTTAGGCAGGCCCCCGGATACGCAGTATTTT CASSLGRPPDTQYF
TRBD2 TRBJ2-7 NA TRBV27 TGTGCCAGCAGTCCTCTAGCGGGGGAAAACTCCTACGAGCAGTACTTC CASSPLAGENSYEQYF
NA TRBJ2-1 NA TRBV7-2 TGTGCCAGCAGCGTGGGCCATTCTGGGCACGATGAGCAGTTCTTC CASSVGHSGHDEQFF
TRBD1 TRBJ2-7 NA TRBV7-9 TGTGCCAGCAGCTTATTGACAGGGGATTACTACGAGCAGTACTTC CASSLLTGDYYEQYF
TRBD1 TRBJ1-3 NA TRBV9 TGTGCCAGCAGCCCCCAGACAGGGGAAAACACCATATATTTT CASSPQTGENTIYF
NA TRBJ2-3 NA TRBV27 TGTGCCAGCAGCCGCTATATTACGCAGGAACTAGGGGATACGCAGTATTTT CASSRYITQELGDTQYF